The rows below give T cell receptor beta chains drawn from one sample of a study of control samples from healthy donors and cancer patients. Assay: immunoSEQ multiplex PCR; the TCRdb copy retains only in-frame clones and omits some. This table holds 120,000 to 150,000 clones, 91% found once. Sequenced input: blood. The source is a man younger than 45 in good health. CDR3s include the opening cysteine and the closing phenylalanine or tryptophan. Fields, in order: D gene, V gene, J gene, CDR3 protein, CDR3 DNA. D genes are given only for firm matches.

D gene: NA; V gene: TRBV6-1; J gene: TRBJ1-2; CDR3 protein: CASSESALRGGYTF; CDR3 DNA: TGTGCCAGCAGTGAATCGGCCCTTCGGGGTGGCTACACCTTC
D gene: NA; V gene: TRBV12-3/TRBV12-4; J gene: TRBJ1-2; CDR3 protein: CASRIVMGYGYTF; CDR3 DNA: TGTGCCAGCAGGATCGTTATGGGCTATGGCTACACCTTC
D gene: NA; V gene: TRBV28; J gene: TRBJ2-5; CDR3 protein: CASSTTGRETQYF; CDR3 DNA: TGTGCCAGCAGCACGACAGGGAGGGAGACCCAGTACTTC
D gene: NA; V gene: TRBV5-1; J gene: TRBJ1-1; CDR3 protein: CASSPTGIGPLNTEAFF; CDR3 DNA: TGCGCCAGCAGCCCCACAGGGATAGGCCCACTAAACACTGAAGCTTTCTTT
D gene: NA; V gene: TRBV5-6; J gene: TRBJ1-2; CDR3 protein: CASSRDDTGHLGGYTF; CDR3 DNA: TGTGCCAGCAGCCGCGACGACACAGGCCACCTGGGTGGCTACACCTTC
D gene: TRBD2; V gene: TRBV6-1; J gene: TRBJ2-7; CDR3 protein: CASSKGLAGGLSYEQYF; CDR3 DNA: TGTGCCAGCAGTAAAGGACTAGCGGGGGGGTTATCCTACGAGCAGTACTTC
D gene: TRBD1; V gene: TRBV27; J gene: TRBJ1-6; CDR3 protein: CASSLPRGNSPLHF; CDR3 DNA: TGTGCCAGCAGTTTACCCAGGGGGAATTCACCCCTCCACTTT
D gene: TRBD2; V gene: TRBV11-2; J gene: TRBJ2-1; CDR3 protein: CASSLGRLAGVDYNEQFF; CDR3 DNA: TGTGCCAGCAGCTTAGGGAGACTAGCGGGGGTTGATTACAATGAGCAGTTCTTC
D gene: TRBD1; V gene: TRBV2; J gene: TRBJ1-4; CDR3 protein: CASRRDRGLFF; CDR3 DNA: TGTGCCAGCAGAAGGGACAGAGGGCTGTTTTTT
D gene: TRBD1; V gene: TRBV15; J gene: TRBJ2-2; CDR3 protein: CATSRAGGTGELFF; CDR3 DNA: TGTGCCACCAGCAGAGCAGGGGGCACCGGGGAGCTGTTTTTT
D gene: TRBD1; V gene: TRBV7-9; J gene: TRBJ1-1; CDR3 protein: CASSLQGENTEAFF; CDR3 DNA: TGTGCCAGCAGCTTACAGGGGGAGAACACTGAAGCTTTCTTT
D gene: TRBD2; V gene: TRBV7-9; J gene: TRBJ2-1; CDR3 protein: CASSLAGASSYNEQFF; CDR3 DNA: TGTGCCAGCAGTTTAGCGGGGGCGAGCTCCTACAATGAGCAGTTCTTC
D gene: NA; V gene: TRBV19; J gene: TRBJ2-7; CDR3 protein: CASSALQDSYEQYF; CDR3 DNA: TGTGCCAGTAGTGCCCTACAGGACAGCTACGAGCAGTACTTC
D gene: NA; V gene: TRBV3-1/TRBV3-2; J gene: TRBJ2-7; CDR3 protein: CASSQDKGHSYEQYF; CDR3 DNA: TGTGCCAGCAGCCAAGATAAGGGACATTCCTACGAGCAGTACTTC
D gene: NA; V gene: TRBV19; J gene: TRBJ1-5; CDR3 protein: CASSIGGQPQHF; CDR3 DNA: TGTGCCAGTAGTATTGGGGGGCAGCCCCAGCATTTT
D gene: TRBD2; V gene: TRBV5-1; J gene: TRBJ2-7; CDR3 protein: CASSLVAGGGYEQYF; CDR3 DNA: TGCGCCAGCAGCTTGGTTGCCGGCGGGGGTTACGAGCAGTACTTC
D gene: NA; V gene: TRBV5-1; J gene: TRBJ1-4; CDR3 protein: CASKSSTTNEKLFF; CDR3 DNA: TGCGCCAGCAAAAGTTCAACAACTAATGAAAAACTGTTTTTT
D gene: TRBD2; V gene: TRBV18; J gene: TRBJ2-7; CDR3 protein: CASSPKTSGTYEQYF; CDR3 DNA: TGTGCCAGCTCACCAAAGACTAGCGGGACCTACGAGCAGTACTTC
D gene: NA; V gene: TRBV10-3; J gene: TRBJ2-3; CDR3 protein: CATSRASDDTQYF; CDR3 DNA: TGTGCCACCAGTCGGGCGAGCGATGATACGCAGTATTTT
D gene: TRBD2; V gene: TRBV10-3; J gene: TRBJ2-2; CDR3 protein: CAISETSSGGRNTGELFF; CDR3 DNA: TGTGCCATCAGTGAGACCTCTAGCGGGGGACGGAACACCGGGGAGCTGTTTTTT
D gene: TRBD1; V gene: TRBV19; J gene: TRBJ1-2; CDR3 protein: CASSPDRGYGYTF; CDR3 DNA: TGTGCCAGTAGCCCGGACAGGGGCTATGGCTACACCTTC
D gene: TRBD1; V gene: TRBV5-5; J gene: TRBJ1-2; CDR3 protein: CASSLGTGFDGYTF; CDR3 DNA: TGTGCCAGCAGCCTCGGGACAGGGTTCGATGGCTACACCTTC
D gene: TRBD1; V gene: TRBV5-1; J gene: TRBJ1-5; CDR3 protein: CASSSTGGSNQPQHF; CDR3 DNA: TGCGCCAGCAGCTCGACAGGGGGAAGCAATCAGCCCCAGCATTTT
D gene: TRBD1; V gene: TRBV9; J gene: TRBJ1-2; CDR3 protein: CASSGQGGRSYGYTF; CDR3 DNA: TGTGCCAGCAGCGGACAGGGGGGGCGGAGCTATGGCTACACCTTC
D gene: TRBD1; V gene: TRBV15; J gene: TRBJ1-1; CDR3 protein: CATSRRWDSLGTEAFF; CDR3 DNA: TGTGCCACCAGCAGACGCTGGGACAGCCTGGGAACTGAAGCTTTCTTT
D gene: NA; V gene: TRBV27; J gene: TRBJ1-2; CDR3 protein: CASGALYGYTF; CDR3 DNA: TGTGCCAGCGGTGCCCTGTATGGCTACACCTTC
D gene: NA; V gene: TRBV28; J gene: TRBJ1-5; CDR3 protein: CASSSGLSNQPQHF; CDR3 DNA: TGTGCCAGCAGCTCGGGACTGAGCAATCAGCCCCAGCATTTT
D gene: NA; V gene: TRBV27; J gene: TRBJ2-1; CDR3 protein: CASRILGQPSYNEQFF; CDR3 DNA: TGTGCCAGCAGGATTTTAGGACAGCCCTCTTACAATGAGCAGTTCTTC
D gene: NA; V gene: TRBV30; J gene: TRBJ1-2; CDR3 protein: CAWSTGAYYGYTF; CDR3 DNA: TGTGCCTGGAGTACTGGGGCCTACTATGGCTACACCTTC